Each of the 24 T cell receptor beta chains below was sequenced from the same sample in a study of regulatory T cells in long-lasting Graves disease. Time point noted: persistent/refractory GD, antithyroid drugs over 5 years with positive TRAb. Construction of the TCR library relied on RNA isolated from PBMCs. With iRepertoire HTBI primers and Arm-PCR of CDR3 regions, TCR beta libraries were built. TCRdb reprocessed the multiplex PCR reads with MiXCR, giving one entry per CDR3 protein. The data contain some 330,000 distinct CDR3 sequences, roughly 24% of them singletons. The input for sequencing was peripheral blood mononuclear cells (PBMCs), taken when the disease was refractory, from a patient treated with antithyroid drugs. Source of these receptors: a woman aged 35 to 49 with Graves disease.

The chain combines TRBV11-2 with TRBJ2-1, with TRBD2 matching 7 bases. Unmatched junction bases numbered 2, after V lost 0 bases and J lost 3 bases. Germline CDR1 and CDR2: SGHAT and FQNNGV. This CDR3 is built from 15 residues. The DNA for the CDR3 is TGTGCCAGCAGCTTAGAACTAGCGATCTACAATGAGCAGTTCTTC. It translates to CASSLELAIYNEQFF.

The CDR3 reads CASSLGGSAETQYF. The DNA for the CDR3 is TGCGCCAGCAGCTTAGGGGGGTCGGCTGAGACCCAGTACTTC. The chain carries TRBV5-1 and TRBJ2-5; D possibly matches TRBD1 or TRBD2 (6 bases each). The germline CDR1 and CDR2 sequences are SGHRS and YFSETQ. The ends were cut back, 2 bases at V and 5 bases at J, with 13 bases in the middle. This CDR3 has 14 amino acids.

This clonotype was picked up a small number of times. The chain couples TRBV30 to TRBJ2-7; 7 nucleotides line up with TRBD1. The CDR3 runs to 16 residues. CDR1 is GTSNPN, CDR2 SVGIG, per germline (reference sequence). V dropped 0 bases and J dropped 3; count of bases not matched to a gene: 11. The CDR3 DNA sequence: TGTGCCTGGAGTGTACGACAGAACAGGGGAAACTACGAGCAGTACTTC. This sequence encodes CAWSVRQNRGNYEQYF. Supplemented by reference TRBV30 and TRBJ2-7, the full variable domain reads SQTIHQWPATLVQPVGSPLSLECTVEGTSNPNLYWYRQAAGRGLQLLFYSVGIGQISSEVPQNLSASRPQDRQFILSSKKLLLSDSGFYLCAWSVRQNRGNYEQYFGPGTRLTVT.

This clonotype was seen a handful of times. The rearrangement joins TRBV20-1 to TRBJ2-5; D possibly corresponds to TRBD2 (6 bases). Germline V gene lookup returns CDR1 DFQATT and CDR2 SNEGSKA (reference sequence). Trimming shortened V by 0 bases and J by 5 bases, and 7 bases separated the two germline ends. The CDR3 runs 12 residues. The CDR3 loop is CSARDRGETQYF. CDR3 in DNA: TGCAGTGCTAGAGATCGGGGGGAGACCCAGTACTTC.

The rearrangement uses TRBV7-3 and TRBJ2-3; TRBD2 is a possible D gene (6 bases). V was clipped by 1 base and J by 4 bases, with 12 bases between them. Germline assignment: CDR1 SGHTA and CDR2 FQGTGA. The CDR3 loop spans 15 amino acids. CDR3 in DNA: TGTGCCAGCAGCTTAATTGGCGGGATCTCAGATACGCAGTATTTT. Amino acids: CASSLIGGISDTQYF.

This clonotype was seen at least ten times. The CDR3 is CASSSSRRGRNTEAFF. The CDR3 DNA follows: TGTGCCAGCAGTTCGAGTCGCCGGGGACGGAACACTGAAGCTTTCTTT. The chain employs TRBV28 and TRBJ1-1, with D tentatively TRBD1 (5 bases). The CDR3 sequence is 16 residues long. Germline-derived CDR1 and CDR2 are MDHEN and SYDVKM. With 4 bases removed from V and 1 base from J, the gap between germline ends came to 16 bases.

The chain couples TRBV7-9 to TRBJ1-1; tentative D call: TRBD1 (5 bases). The germline V gene has CDR1 SEHNR and CDR2 FQNEAQ (reference sequence). The V and J ends lost 7 bases and 1 base respectively, with 22 bases between them. CDR3 size: 17 residues. For the CDR3, the DNA is TGTGCCAGCACCGGGACGGCTTTTTGGGTCCGGAACACTGAAGCTTTCTTT. It translates to CASTGTAFWVRNTEAFF.

A few counts support this clonotype. V usage is TRBV30 and J usage is TRBJ1-2; D call uncertain. V was cut by 0 bases and J by 10 bases, with 18 bases left in between. Germline CDR1 GTSNPN, CDR2 SVGIG (reference sequence). This CDR3 is 14 amino acids long. The CDR3 coding sequence is TGTGCCTGGAGTGTCCAACAACTCATCCCTGACTACACCTTC. Protein product: CAWSVQQLIPDYTF.

This rearrangement joins TRBV3-1 to TRBJ2-2, with TRBD2 matching over 11 bases. Looked up from germline, CDR1 is LGHDT and CDR2 is YNNKEL (reference sequence). Trimming took 4 bases from V and 6 from J; bases not matched to a gene: 7. CDR3 length: 16 residues. The CDR3 nucleotides are TGTGCCAGCAGCCTCACTAGCGGGAGTATAGCCGGGGAGCTGTTTTTT. Translating it yields CASSLTSGSIAGELFF. Using reference TRBV3-1 and TRBJ2-2 for the parts outside the CDR3, the full variable domain is DTAVSQTPKYLVTQMGNDKSIKCEQNLGHDTMYWYKQDSKKFLKIMFSYNNKELIINETVPNRFSPKSPDKAHLNLHINSLELGDSAVYFCASSLTSGSIAGELFFGEGSRLTVL.

As DNA, the CDR3 is TGTGCCAGCAGTCCGGACAGGGCAGGGGGTAATTCACCCCTCCACTTT. It codes for CASSPDRAGGNSPLHF. The chain is built from TRBV12-3 or TRBV12-4 and TRBJ1-6, with 8 bases aligning to TRBD1. The CDR3 length is 16 residues. J was trimmed by 6 bases and V by 5 bases; bases with no gene match: 9.

The rearrangement uses TRBV5-1 and TRBJ2-2; a possible D gene is TRBD1 (6 bases). Trimming pared 4 bases from V and 4 bases from J, leaving 14 bases between. CDR3 size: 15 residues. CDR1 SGHRS and CDR2 YFSETQ come from the germline V gene. The CDR3 DNA sequence: TGCGCCAGCAGCCATATTACAGGGAGCACCGGGGAGCTGTTTTTT. It encodes CASSHITGSTGELFF.

This clonotype was counted ten times or more. The V and J genes are TRBV2 and TRBJ1-1; D unclear. This CDR3 is built from 12 residues. Trimming removed 5 bases from V and 9 bases from J, with 13 bases in between. CDR1 is SNHLY and CDR2 is FYNNEI in the germline V gene. The CDR3 DNA is TGTGCCAGCAGTCAAGACTCTAACCAAGCTTTCTTT. Protein sequence: CASSQDSNQAFF.

The chain joins TRBV19 to TRBJ1-1; D gene ambiguous. Trimming shortened V by 4 bases and J by 5 bases, and 11 bases separated the two germline ends. Germline lookup yields CDR1 LNHDA and CDR2 SQIVND (reference sequence). This CDR3 comprises 13 residues. CDR3 coding DNA: TGTGCCAGTAGTAGACGGATTAGGACTGAAGCTTTCTTT. The encoded protein is CASSRRIRTEAFF.

This clonotype has just a few counts. The V gene is TRBV5-1, the J gene TRBJ2-7, with 10 nucleotides matching TRBD2. Unmatched junction bases numbered 5, after V lost 0 bases and J lost 5 bases. Germline CDR1 SGHRS, CDR2 YFSETQ. This CDR3 has 15 residues. In DNA form, the CDR3 reads TGCGCCAGCAGCTTGGACCCTAGCGGGAGAGACGAGCAGTACTTC. Protein sequence: CASSLDPSGRDEQYF.

This chain uses TRBV7-8 with TRBJ2-5, with 8 bases identical to TRBD1. The J segment lost 9 bases and the V segment lost 4 bases, leaving 10 bases of the junction unmatched. This CDR3 spans 14 amino acids. Germline CDR1 reads SGHVS; CDR2 reads FQNEAQ. CDR3 protein: CASSSDRGGESQYF. DNA for the CDR3: TGTGCCAGCAGCTCCGACAGGGGCGGGGAGTCCCAGTACTTC. The variable domain in full, completed from reference TRBV7-8 and TRBJ2-5, reads GAGVSQSPRYKVAKRGQDVALRCDPISGHVSLFWYQQALGQGPEFLTYFQNEAQLDKSGLPSDRFFAERPEGSVSTLKIQRTQQEDSAVYLCASSSDRGGESQYFGPGTRLLVL.

This clonotype has just a few counts. The chain joins TRBV10-2 to TRBJ1-1; D remains ambiguous. The V gene's germline CDR1 is WSHSY and CDR2 SAAADI. The CDR3 consists of 12 residues. Trimming removed 8 bases from V and 1 base from J, with 8 bases in between. Here the CDR3 DNA reads TGCGCCAGCGCAACAAGGAACACTGAAGCTTTCTTT. The encoded protein is CASATRNTEAFF.

In this sample, this clonotype turned up many times. CDR3 sequence (DNA): TGTGCCAGCAGCTTACCGGGACTACTCGGCACCGGGGAGCTGTTTTTT. It is translated as CASSLPGLLGTGELFF. The V gene is TRBV28, the J gene TRBJ2-2, with 7 bases aligning to TRBD2. The J segment lost 4 bases and the V segment lost 6 bases, leaving 11 bases of the junction unmatched. Germline CDR1 reads MDHEN; CDR2 reads SYDVKM. This CDR3 comprises 16 residues.

There are many counts of this clonotype. The rearrangement joins TRBV12-3 or TRBV12-4 to TRBJ2-2; D is possibly TRBD1 (6 bases). CDR3 length: 14 residues. V was shortened by 5 bases and J by 6 bases, with 13 bases between the two germline ends. As DNA, the CDR3 is TGTGCCAGCAGTCCCCGACAGGAGGCCGGGGAGCTGTTTTTT. The encoded protein is CASSPRQEAGELFF.

This clonotype was found many times. The genes are TRBV28 and TRBJ2-6; D gene ambiguous. Trimming cost V 5 bases and J 6 bases, with 2 bases left between them. Germline V gene lookup returns CDR1 MDHEN and CDR2 SYDVKM. The CDR3 is made up of 11 amino acids. CDR3 region: CASSKANVLTF. CDR3 DNA: TGTGCCAGCAGTAAGGCCAACGTCCTGACTTTC. The full variable domain, with the rest looked up from reference TRBV28 and TRBJ2-6, is DVKVTQSSRYLVKRTGEKVFLECVQDMDHENMFWYRQDPGLGLRLIYFSYDVKMKEKGDIPEGYSVSREKKERFSLILESASTNQTSMYLCASSKANVLTFGAGSRLTVL.

For this clonotype: This may come from a read error, since a much larger clone is one base off. The chain recombines TRBV28 with TRBJ1-5, with D possibly being TRBD1 (5 bases). This CDR3 is built from 14 residues. The V gene lost 6 bases and the J gene lost 4 bases, with 13 bases spanning the gap. Per germline, CDR1 MDHEN and CDR2 SYDVKM. The CDR3 DNA follows: TGTGCCAGCAGCGCGATAGGGGATAATCAGCCCCAGCATTTT. As protein: CASSAIGDNQPQHF.

This clonotype has a handful of counts. J is TRBJ1-6 and V is TRBV27; weak D call: TRBD1 (6 bases). This CDR3 spans 17 amino acids. The germline gives CDR1 MNHEY, CDR2 SMNVEV (reference sequence). V shed 5 bases and J shed 10 bases, with 24 bases lying between them. This CDR3 is CASSPYFLGDKKSPLHF. CDR3 DNA sequence: TGTGCCAGCAGTCCCTATTTTTTAGGGGACAAAAAATCACCCCTCCACTTT.

This clonotype was observed many times. The CDR3 spells CASAPGLGRLEETQYF. The CDR3 DNA follows: TGTGCCAGCGCACCGGGACTAGGTAGATTAGAAGAGACCCAGTACTTC. The V gene is TRBV7-2, the J gene TRBJ2-5; 8 positions agree with TRBD2. Losses at the gene ends were 8 bases for V and 3 bases for J; bases not matched to a gene: 14. CDR3 length: 16 residues. CDR1 and CDR2 (germline): SGHTA, FQGNSA.

This clonotype showed up many times. This chain connects TRBV12-3 or TRBV12-4 to TRBJ1-5, with D perhaps TRBD1 (5 bases). The length of the CDR3 is 14 residues. The V and J ends lost 3 bases and 5 bases respectively, with 11 bases between them. As DNA, the CDR3 is TGTGCCAGCAGTTTGTGGGGGGAAGATCAGCCCCAGCATTTT. Translation gives CASSLWGEDQPQHF.

The rearrangement links TRBV12-3 or TRBV12-4 to TRBJ2-2; TRBD2 agrees at 9 bases. Germline trimming cut 2 bases from V and 7 bases from J; bases unmatched to any gene: 5. The CDR3 spans 15 residues. CDR3 region: CASSLFSGSGGELFF. The CDR3 region has the DNA TGTGCCAGCAGTTTATTTAGCGGGAGTGGCGGGGAGCTGTTTTTT.